Listed below are T cell receptor beta chains from one sample, sequenced in a study of Ad26.COV2.S vaccination and SARS-CoV-2 variants. The data were produced by immunoSEQ multiplex PCR, yet TCRdb's version contains in-frame clones alone and is incomplete. The data show hundreds of thousands of clones, with about 91% seen just once and 3.9% held by the top ten. The sample was peripheral blood, taken after recovery from COVID-19. The receptors stem from a human donor who had recovered from COVID-19. CDR3s include the opening cysteine and the closing phenylalanine or tryptophan. The D gene is left open where the match is weak. Size is omitted from some rows. Given values are once, few, many or a class for expanded clones.

J: TRBJ2-5; size: NA; D: TRBD2; V: TRBV7-2; CDR3: CASSNQGGSRETQYF; DNA: TGTGCCAGCAGTAACCAGGGAGGGAGTCGGGAGACCCAGTACTTC
J: TRBJ1-4; size: once; D: TRBD1; V: TRBV5-6; CDR3: CASSPGQGREKLFF; DNA: TGTGCCAGCAGCCCGGGACAGGGGCGCGAAAAACTGTTTTTT
J: TRBJ1-1; size: NA; D: NA; V: TRBV6-1; CDR3: CASSEPILNTEAFF; DNA: TGTGCCAGCAGTGAACCAATACTGAACACTGAAGCTTTCTTT
J: TRBJ1-1; size: NA; D: TRBD1; V: TRBV6-1; CDR3: CASSEVGRGRETEAFF; DNA: TGTGCCAGCAGTGAAGTGGGCAGGGGGCGTGAGACTGAAGCTTTCTTT
J: TRBJ2-1; size: NA; D: NA; V: TRBV27; CDR3: CASRGGQYNEQFF; DNA: TGTGCCAGCAGGGGAGGACAATACAATGAGCAGTTCTTC
J: TRBJ2-7; size: NA; D: NA; V: TRBV15; CDR3: CATSSGNPLLEQYF; DNA: TGTGCCACCAGCAGTGGGAACCCTTTATTGGAGCAGTACTTC
J: TRBJ2-1; size: NA; D: TRBD1; V: TRBV7-2; CDR3: CASSLGGQGSEQFF; DNA: TGTGCCAGCAGCTTAGGTGGACAGGGGAGTGAGCAGTTCTTC
J: TRBJ1-6; size: NA; D: NA; V: TRBV7-2; CDR3: CASSLDSSYNSPLHF; DNA: TGTGCCAGCAGCTTAGACAGCTCCTATAATTCACCCCTCCACTTT
J: TRBJ1-1; size: NA; D: NA; V: TRBV15; CDR3: CATSRIGLGTEAFF; DNA: TGTGCCACCAGCAGAATAGGGCTGGGCACTGAAGCTTTCTTT
J: TRBJ1-1; size: NA; D: NA; V: TRBV29-1; CDR3: CSVGGALLSTEAFF; DNA: TGCAGCGTTGGGGGGGCACTCCTCAGCACTGAAGCTTTCTTT
J: TRBJ2-1; size: NA; D: NA; V: TRBV5-5; CDR3: CASSLGSGAYNEQFF; DNA: TGTGCCAGCAGCTTGGGATCAGGGGCCTACAATGAGCAGTTCTTC
J: TRBJ2-1; size: NA; D: NA; V: TRBV6-6; CDR3: CASSPGSEQFF; DNA: TGTGCCAGCAGCCCGGGGAGTGAGCAGTTCTTC
J: TRBJ2-3; size: NA; D: NA; V: TRBV2; CDR3: CASSESSTDTQYF; DNA: TGTGCCAGCAGTGAGTCTAGCACAGATACGCAGTATTTT
J: TRBJ1-2; size: once; D: NA; V: TRBV25-1; CDR3: CASSAAGAKGYTF; DNA: TGTGCCAGCAGTGCCGCAGGGGCGAAGGGCTACACCTTC
J: TRBJ2-1; size: NA; D: TRBD2; V: TRBV9; CDR3: CASSAGTRTYNEQFF; DNA: TGTGCCAGCAGCGCCGGGACTAGGACCTACAATGAGCAGTTCTTC
J: TRBJ1-1; size: NA; D: NA; V: TRBV10-1; CDR3: CASSEGGANTEAFF; DNA: TGCGCCAGCAGTGAAGGGGGAGCGAACACTGAAGCTTTCTTT
J: TRBJ2-7; size: few; D: TRBD1; V: TRBV6-2/TRBV6-3; CDR3: CASSYEGTGSYEQYF; DNA: TGTGCCAGCAGTTACGAAGGGACAGGGTCCTACGAGCAGTACTTC
J: TRBJ1-6; size: NA; D: NA; V: TRBV3-1/TRBV3-2; CDR3: CASSQGLQPTNSPLHF; DNA: TGTGCCAGCAGCCAAGGATTACAGCCAACTAATTCACCCCTCCACTTT
J: TRBJ1-1; size: NA; D: NA; V: TRBV12-3/TRBV12-4; CDR3: CASSFGRAEAFF; DNA: TGTGCCAGCAGTTTCGGCAGGGCTGAAGCTTTCTTT
J: TRBJ2-1; size: NA; D: TRBD1; V: TRBV5-1; CDR3: CASSLGGTGSASEQFF; DNA: TGCGCCAGCAGCTTGGGGGGGACAGGGAGTGCTAGTGAGCAGTTCTTC
J: TRBJ2-1; size: once; D: TRBD2; V: TRBV7-2; CDR3: CASSLAGRGGRNEQFF; DNA: TGTGCCAGCAGCTTAGCGGGGCGGGGGGGCCGCAATGAGCAGTTCTTC
J: TRBJ1-2; size: NA; D: NA; V: TRBV3-1/TRBV3-2; CDR3: CASSQDSHGQGYGYTF; DNA: TGTGCCAGCAGCCAAGATTCGCATGGACAAGGGTATGGCTACACCTTC
J: TRBJ2-1; size: NA; D: NA; V: TRBV10-3; CDR3: CAISETDYNEQFF; DNA: TGTGCCATCAGTGAGACAGACTACAATGAGCAGTTCTTC
J: TRBJ2-5; size: NA; D: NA; V: TRBV29-1; CDR3: CSAEPGRKETQYF; DNA: TGCAGCGCTGAACCAGGCCGAAAAGAGACCCAGTACTTC
J: TRBJ2-3; size: NA; D: NA; V: TRBV5-4; CDR3: CASSSRSSTDTQYF; DNA: TGTGCCAGCAGCTCTCGGTCCAGCACAGATACGCAGTATTTT
J: TRBJ2-5; size: NA; D: NA; V: TRBV14; CDR3: CASSPGRRQETQYF; DNA: TGTGCCAGCAGCCCGGGACGTAGACAAGAGACCCAGTACTTC
J: TRBJ2-7; size: NA; D: NA; V: TRBV5-1; CDR3: CASSLAWDTPYEQYF; DNA: TGCGCCAGCAGCTTGGCCTGGGACACCCCCTACGAGCAGTACTTC
J: TRBJ2-3; size: once; D: NA; V: TRBV9; CDR3: CASSVDPRDTQYF; DNA: TGTGCCAGCAGCGTAGACCCGAGGGATACGCAGTATTTT
J: TRBJ2-7; size: NA; D: TRBD1; V: TRBV9; CDR3: CASSARDRGPYEQYF; DNA: TGTGCCAGCAGCGCCCGGGACAGGGGACCGTACGAGCAGTACTTC
J: TRBJ1-1; size: NA; D: NA; V: TRBV11-1; CDR3: CASSPNLDRNTEAFF; DNA: TGTGCCAGCAGCCCGAATCTTGACAGGAACACTGAAGCTTTCTTT
J: TRBJ2-1; size: NA; D: TRBD1; V: TRBV9; CDR3: CASSVGGGAGNEQFF; DNA: TGTGCCAGCAGCGTAGGAGGGGGCGCGGGCAATGAGCAGTTCTTC
J: TRBJ1-1; size: NA; D: TRBD1; V: TRBV10-3; CDR3: CASRPGQGAGDTEAFF; DNA: TGTGCCTCACGTCCCGGACAGGGGGCGGGGGACACTGAAGCTTTCTTT
J: TRBJ1-2; size: NA; D: NA; V: TRBV2; CDR3: CASSSDSYGYTF; DNA: TGTGCCAGCAGCTCCGACAGCTATGGCTACACCTTC
J: TRBJ1-2; size: NA; D: NA; V: TRBV6-5; CDR3: CASRSLGGIYGYTF; DNA: TGTGCCAGCAGATCCCTCGGGGGGATCTATGGCTACACCTTC
J: TRBJ1-3; size: NA; D: NA; V: TRBV10-3; CDR3: CAISLGPPTSGNTIYF; DNA: TGTGCCATCAGTCTAGGACCCCCCACCTCTGGAAACACCATATATTTT
J: TRBJ1-1; size: NA; D: NA; V: TRBV5-1; CDR3: CASSLNTGSEAFF; DNA: TGCGCCAGCAGCTTGAATACAGGGTCTGAAGCTTTCTTT
J: TRBJ1-6; size: NA; D: NA; V: TRBV27; CDR3: CATSDTALSPLHF; DNA: TGTGCCACCTCGGACACGGCCCTTTCACCCCTCCACTTT
J: TRBJ2-2; size: NA; D: NA; V: TRBV6-2/TRBV6-3; CDR3: CASSFLTNGELFF; DNA: TGTGCCAGCAGTTTTCTGACCAACGGGGAGCTGTTTTTT
J: TRBJ2-7; size: few; D: TRBD1; V: TRBV7-8; CDR3: CASSSLHGQGSSYEQYF; DNA: TGTGCCAGCAGCTCCCTGCATGGACAGGGGAGCTCCTACGAGCAGTACTTC
J: TRBJ1-2; size: NA; D: NA; V: TRBV2; CDR3: CASRDSQGYYGYTF; DNA: TGTGCCAGCAGAGATTCTCAGGGATACTATGGCTACACCTTC
J: TRBJ1-1; size: once; D: TRBD1; V: TRBV2; CDR3: CASRGTGVIRNTEAFF; DNA: TGTGCCAGCAGGGGGACAGGGGTAATCAGGAACACTGAAGCTTTCTTT
J: TRBJ1-5; size: NA; D: TRBD1; V: TRBV7-9; CDR3: CASSTAGGADQPQHF; DNA: TGTGCCAGCAGCACAGCAGGGGGCGCGGATCAGCCCCAGCATTTT
J: TRBJ1-2; size: NA; D: NA; V: TRBV19; CDR3: CASIKGSYGYTF; DNA: TGTGCCAGTATTAAGGGAAGCTATGGCTACACCTTC
J: TRBJ1-6; size: NA; D: TRBD1; V: TRBV5-6; CDR3: CASSLYGTGGPYLHF; DNA: TGTGCCAGCAGCTTGTATGGGACAGGGGGGCCCTACCTCCACTTT
J: TRBJ1-6; size: NA; D: NA; V: TRBV25-1; CDR3: CASSDPIGGGGSPLHF; DNA: TGTGCCAGCAGTGACCCAATCGGGGGGGGCGGTTCACCCCTCCACTTT
J: TRBJ2-3; size: NA; D: NA; V: TRBV27; CDR3: CASSSYTGLSSTDTQYF; DNA: TGTGCCAGCAGCTCATACACAGGACTATCTAGCACAGATACGCAGTATTTT
J: TRBJ1-2; size: NA; D: TRBD1; V: TRBV9; CDR3: CASSPSGTAYGYTF; DNA: TGTGCCAGCAGCCCCTCCGGGACAGCCTATGGCTACACCTTC
J: TRBJ2-3; size: NA; D: TRBD1; V: TRBV18; CDR3: CASSLDRAADTQYF; DNA: TGTGCCAGCTCTCTTGACAGGGCAGCAGATACGCAGTATTTT
J: TRBJ2-5; size: NA; D: TRBD2; V: TRBV9; CDR3: CASSLSGSGGFETQYF; DNA: TGTGCCAGCAGCCTATCGGGTAGCGGGGGTTTCGAGACCCAGTACTTC
J: TRBJ1-1; size: NA; D: NA; V: TRBV12-3/TRBV12-4; CDR3: CASSSVGSEAFF; DNA: TGTGCCAGCAGCTCGGTTGGCAGTGAAGCTTTCTTT
J: TRBJ1-5; size: NA; D: NA; V: TRBV6-5; CDR3: CASSGEGFQPQHF; DNA: TGTGCCAGCTCTGGGGAGGGTTTTCAGCCCCAGCATTTT
J: TRBJ1-1; size: NA; D: TRBD1; V: TRBV2; CDR3: CASSPVGGQGNTEAFF; DNA: TGTGCCAGCAGTCCTGTGGGGGGACAGGGGAACACTGAAGCTTTCTTT